This T cell receptor (beta chain) is drawn from a study of T cell repertoires in cytomegalovirus infection. The wider study: CMV infection and matching HLA type were both indicated by public TCR beta signatures. The study's findings and limits: Summed public TCR beta family frequency identified CMV carriers bearing the relevant HLA.

Germline trimming cut 0 bases from V and 5 bases from J; bases unmatched to any gene: 8. The length of the CDR3 is 17 residues. TCRdb re-derived calls from the reads in MiXCR, one entry per CDR3 protein. The sample includes fewer than 550,000 distinct CDR3 sequences, 16% of them seen just once. Comment on this clonotype: Its antigen is undetermined.

The clonotype was recovered from a human donor in good health (CMV status not recorded). Some clones in this sample may be carry-over from other donors' samples. This chain connects TRBV23-1 to TRBJ1-2; 11 nucleotides line up with TRBD1. TRBV23-1 carries the ORF label, with uncertain function. The sequenced sample was CD8+ T cells from PBMCs. The CDR3 protein is CASSQSAGTGGRYGYTF. CDR3 sequence (DNA): TGCGCCAGCAGTCAATCAGCGGGGACAGGGGGACGATATGGCTACACCTTC.